This T cell receptor (beta chain) was retrieved from a study of technical replicates of blood from several donors. Clones were sequenced by immunoSEQ multiplex PCR, and TCRdb holds only the in-frame ones, with some missing. This repertoire shows about 76,000 clones, roughly 94% found once; its top ten account for approximately 0.4%. Germline CDR1 SGHRS, CDR2 YFSETQ. The CDR3 runs 14 residues. V was shortened by 3 bases and J by 2 bases, with 9 bases between the two germline ends. With respect to this clone: Different DNA sequences within this sample yield the same CDR3.

Sequencing input: T cells isolated from PBMCs. The TCR was taken from a human donor in good health. V gene TRBV5-1 combines with J gene TRBJ1-3; tentatively, D is TRBD1 (5 bases). The CDR3 DNA is TGCGCCAGCAGCTCCGGGGGGACTGGAAACACCATATATTTT. Translated, it gives CASSSGGTGNTIYF.